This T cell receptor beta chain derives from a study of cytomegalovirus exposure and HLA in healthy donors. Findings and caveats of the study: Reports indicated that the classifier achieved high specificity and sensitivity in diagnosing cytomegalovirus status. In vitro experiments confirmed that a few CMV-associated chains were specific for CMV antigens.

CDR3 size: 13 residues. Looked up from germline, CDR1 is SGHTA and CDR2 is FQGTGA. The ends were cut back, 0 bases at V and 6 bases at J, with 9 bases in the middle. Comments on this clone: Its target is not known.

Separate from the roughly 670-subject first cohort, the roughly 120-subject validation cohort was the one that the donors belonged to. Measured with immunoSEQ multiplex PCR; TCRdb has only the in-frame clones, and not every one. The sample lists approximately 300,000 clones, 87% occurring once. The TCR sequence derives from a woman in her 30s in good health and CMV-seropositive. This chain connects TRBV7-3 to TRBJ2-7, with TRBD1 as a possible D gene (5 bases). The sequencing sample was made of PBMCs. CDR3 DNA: TGTGCCAGCAGCTTAACGGGCCAGGGCGAGCAGTACTTC. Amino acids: CASSLTGQGEQYF.